The clone carrying this T cell receptor beta chain was picked up a small number of times. As yet, its antigen is unknown. The germline and genes are mouse ones. The CDR3 is cut off 4 residues early in the read; its end comes from the germline J gene. These data belong to a study of CD8+ T cells in alopecia areata. Study at large: Skin grafts from roughly 6-13-month-old C3H/HeJ donors with spontaneous alopecia were placed on roughly 7-10-week-old female C3H/HeJ mice. Overall study findings and caveats: In scalp samples, resident alphabeta T cells of normal skin are also sequenced.

Germline loops: CDR1 NSQYPW, CDR2 LRSPGD (reference sequence). Trimming took off 7 bases at V and 3 bases at J, with 10 bases between the two ends. This CDR3 is 13 amino acids long. RNA, once extracted, was reverse transcribed into cDNA for use as the sequencing template. Measured with immunoSEQ multiplex PCR; TCRdb has only the in-frame clones, and not every one. This sample has 200,000 to 300,000 clones, each found more than once. A panel of CD4, CD8alpha, NKG2D, NKG2ACE and other markers served to sort pooled cutaneous lymph node cells. This receptor was obtained from a C3H/HeJ mouse with alopecia areata. MHC haplotype of the mouse line: H2-k. V and J are TRBV1 and TRBJ2-1; a possible D gene is TRBD2 (7 bases). The sample consisted of CD4+ T cells sorted from a lymph node. CDR3 region: CTCKGGVYAEQFF. The CDR3 DNA, read in part, is TGCACCTGCAAGGGGGGGGTCTATGCT.